Included here is one T cell receptor beta chain sequence, with context. Here immunoSEQ multiplex PCR was the method, and the copy in TCRdb shows in-frame clones only, minus some. The table includes more than 150,000 clones, 88% detected once. This specimen belongs to a study of T cell responses to AZD1222 COVID-19 vaccine. V lost 6 bases and J lost 1, with 9 bases in between. The CDR3 is 13 amino acids. Germline CDR1 is LNHDA and CDR2 is SQIVND (reference sequence). This sequence joins TRBV19 and TRBJ2-5, with D unclear. This TCR derives from an adult in good health. Sequenced material: peripheral blood, taken on day 0 of AZD1222 vaccination. CDR3 loop: CASRADFQETQYF. The CDR3 DNA reads TGTGCCAGTAGGGCCGACTTCCAAGAGACCCAGTACTTC. The whole variable domain, filled in from reference TRBV19 and TRBJ2-5, reads DGGITQSPKYLFRKEGQNVTLSCEQNLNHDAMYWYRQDPGQGLRLIYYSQIVNDFQKGDIAEGYSVSREKKESFPLTVTSAQKNPTAFYLCASRADFQETQYFGPGTRLLVL.